The 29 T cell receptor beta chains given below trace back to one sample, sequenced in a study of blood T cell repertoires in COVID-19. The table came from immunoSEQ multiplex PCR; TCRdb's copy has only in-frame clones and leaves some out. The sample lists around 130,000 clones, roughly nine tenths occurring once. Sequenced sample: peripheral blood. The receptors derive from a man between 65 and 85 years old with active or convalescent COVID-19.

The chain recombines TRBV5-1 with TRBJ1-1; 8 bases align to TRBD1. Germline values: CDR1 SGHRS, CDR2 YFSETQ. V dropped 2 bases and J dropped 11; count of bases not matched to a gene: 5. CDR3 length: 12 amino acids. The CDR3 region is CASSFDRGKAFF. DNA of the CDR3: TGCGCCAGCAGCTTCGACAGGGGTAAGGCTTTCTTT.

This clone was seen a few times. CDR3 sequence: CASSRGGGELFF. CDR3 sequence (DNA): TGTGCCAGCAGCCGGGGGGGCGGGGAGCTGTTTTTT. The chain employs TRBV27 and TRBJ2-2; 8 nucleotides match TRBD2. The V gene end was trimmed by 6 bases and the J gene end by 7 bases; junction bases not matched to a gene: 1. CDR3 size: 12 residues. Germline assignment: CDR1 MNHEY and CDR2 SMNVEV (reference sequence).

This clone has a single count. The rearrangement links TRBV5-1 to TRBJ2-1; a possible D gene is TRBD1 (7 bases). This CDR3 spans 15 amino acids. V lost 2 bases, J lost 3 bases, and 12 bases lay in between. In germline, CDR1 is SGHRS, CDR2 YFSETQ. The CDR3 sequence is CASSFGRGVYNEQFF. CDR3 coding DNA: TGCGCCAGCAGCTTTGGCAGGGGGGTCTACAATGAGCAGTTCTTC.

The V call is TRBV3-1 (or the pseudogene TRBV3-2), the J call TRBJ2-7; D is uncertain. CDR3 length: 15 residues. Germline loops: CDR1 LGHDT, CDR2 YNNKEL (reference sequence). V lost 0 bases and J 3 bases, leaving 12 bases between the germline ends. As DNA, the CDR3 is TGTGCCAGCAGCCAAGACCCCTATGCACGCTACGAGCAGTACTTC. The encoded protein is CASSQDPYARYEQYF.

The chain links TRBV4-2 to TRBJ2-7, with D maybe TRBD1 (5 bases). Per the germline V gene, CDR1 is LGHNA and CDR2 is YNFKEQ. The CDR3 loop spans 14 amino acids. The germline V and J ends were trimmed by 0 bases and 1 base, with 7 bases remaining between them. The CDR3 is CASSQDRESYEQYF. DNA for the CDR3: TGTGCCAGCAGCCAAGACAGGGAATCCTACGAGCAGTACTTC.

The chain has TRBV5-4 and TRBJ2-3; no clear D gene. CDR1 is SGHNT, CDR2 YYREEE, per germline (reference sequence). V lost 4 bases and J lost 2, with 8 bases in between. The CDR3 is 13 amino acids. CDR3 in amino acids: CASSPIPTDTQYF. The CDR3 DNA follows: TGTGCCAGCAGCCCTATCCCCACAGATACGCAGTATTTT. Based on the CDR3 plus reference TRBV5-4 and TRBJ2-3, the full variable domain is ETGVTQSPTHLIKTRGQQVTLRCSSQSGHNTVSWYQQALGQGPQFIFQYYREEENGRGNFPPRFSGLQFPNYSSELNVNALELDDSALYLCASSPIPTDTQYFGPGTRLTVL.

The chain has TRBV6-5 and TRBJ1-2; 7 nucleotides align to TRBD1. Germline CDR1 is MNHEY and CDR2 is SVGAGI. V trimming: 6 bases; J trimming: 3 bases; junction bases outside the gene matches: 4. The CDR3 extends over 13 amino acids. CDR3 amino acids: CASRGGGDYGYTF. In DNA form, the CDR3 reads TGTGCCAGCAGAGGGGGCGGCGACTATGGCTACACCTTC.

J is TRBJ2-5 and V is TRBV6-5; D remains ambiguous. Germline V lookup: CDR1 MNHEY, CDR2 SVGAGI. Trimming shortened V by 7 bases and J by 2 bases, and 8 bases separated the two germline ends. The CDR3 has 12 residues. For the CDR3, the DNA is TGTGCCAGCAATCAGGCGCAAGAGACCCAGTACTTC. This gives the protein CASNQAQETQYF.

This chain connects TRBV6-2 or TRBV6-3 to TRBJ2-3, with 7 bases identical to TRBD1. From germline, CDR1 is MNHEY and CDR2 SVGEGT. This CDR3 has 17 amino acids. With 2 bases clipped from V and 2 bases from J, the junction kept 10 bases outside the gene matches. CDR3 sequence reads: CASSYLTGVRDTDTQYF. CDR3 coding DNA: TGTGCCAGCAGTTACCTAACAGGGGTTAGGGACACAGATACGCAGTATTTT.

The chain uses TRBV4-2 and TRBJ1-6; 9 bases are a match to TRBD1. With 0 bases clipped from V and 7 bases from J, the junction kept 7 bases outside the gene matches. CDR1 and CDR2 (germline): LGHNA, YNFKEQ. CDR3 size: 17 residues. The CDR3 region is CASSQDLVGQGNSPLHF. Here the CDR3 DNA reads TGTGCCAGCAGCCAAGATCTAGTTGGACAGGGGAATTCACCCCTCCACTTT.

This chain uses TRBV14 with TRBJ1-1; 7 bases fit TRBD1. Germline values: CDR1 SGHDN, CDR2 FVKESK. Losses at the gene ends were 1 base for V and 4 bases for J; bases not matched to a gene: 6. There are 15 residues in the CDR3. DNA of the CDR3: TGTGCCAGCAGCCAAGCTGACAGGGACCCCACTGAAGCTTTCTTT. It encodes CASSQADRDPTEAFF.

The gene calls are TRBV7-3 and TRBJ1-1; no reliable D call. Germline assignment: CDR1 SGHTA and CDR2 FQGTGA. CDR3 length equals 13 residues. The V end lost 8 bases, the J end lost 0 bases, and 10 bases lay between the germline ends. CDR3 coding DNA: TGTGCCAGCTCAAGCGGGGTGAACACTGAAGCTTTCTTT. Amino acid sequence: CASSSGVNTEAFF.

To note about this clone: Other nucleotide sequences in the sample specify the same CDR3. V is TRBV28 and J is TRBJ1-2; maybe TRBD1 (5 bases). CDR3 length: 14 residues. The V gene lost 6 bases and the J gene lost 4 bases, with 15 bases spanning the gap. The germline CDR1 and CDR2 sequences are MDHEN and SYDVKM. As DNA, the CDR3 is TGTGCCAGCAGCTTGGGGGGGGGAACCTATGGCTACACCTTC. Residues: CASSLGGGTYGYTF.

This chain uses TRBV6-6 with TRBJ2-1, with 10 positions matching TRBD1. V lost 5 bases to trimming and J lost 6 bases; unmatched junction nucleotides: 7. This CDR3 spans 15 amino acids. Per the germline V gene, CDR1 is MNHNY and CDR2 is SVGAGI (reference sequence). CDR3 sequence: CASSARDRGVNEQFF. The CDR3, as DNA: TGTGCCAGCAGTGCCCGGGACAGGGGTGTCAATGAGCAGTTCTTC.

The chain uses TRBV12-5 and TRBJ2-7; D might be TRBD1 (6 bases). Between the trimmed V and J ends, which lost 7 bases and 3 bases, there was a span of 13 bases. The CDR3 covers 13 residues. Germline lookup yields CDR1 LGHNT and CDR2 FRNRAP. This CDR3 is CASAEGHSYEQYF. CDR3 bases: TGTGCTAGTGCCGAGGGACACAGCTACGAGCAGTACTTC.

The chain carries TRBV28 and TRBJ2-1, with D possibly being TRBD2 (5 bases). CDR1 MDHEN and CDR2 SYDVKM come from the germline V gene. V was clipped by 2 bases and J by 0 bases, with 20 bases between them. This CDR3 contains 19 residues. Here the CDR3 reads CASSLGSFRRVGSYNEQFF. In nucleotides, the CDR3 is TGTGCCAGCAGTTTAGGGAGTTTTCGGCGCGTCGGCTCCTACAATGAGCAGTTCTTC.

This chain uses TRBV28 with TRBJ2-7, with 11 bases identical to TRBD1. CDR3 length: 14 amino acids. Germline values: CDR1 MDHEN, CDR2 SYDVKM. J was trimmed by 3 bases and V by 4 bases; bases with no gene match: 2. The DNA for the CDR3 is TGTGCCAGCAGTTCGGGACAGGGGGGCTACGAGCAGTACTTC. Translation: CASSSGQGGYEQYF.

CDR3 loop: CASSLGQGKADTQYF. DNA for the CDR3: TGTGCCAGCAGCTTAGGCCAGGGGAAAGCAGATACGCAGTATTTT. The V call is TRBV7-9, the J call TRBJ2-3; D perhaps matches TRBD1 (6 bases). With 1 base removed from V and 4 bases from J, the gap between germline ends came to 12 bases. CDR1 and CDR2 from the germline V gene are SEHNR and FQNEAQ (reference sequence). This CDR3 contains 15 residues.

Only one count was recorded for this clone. The chain links TRBV6-5 to TRBJ1-2, with 10 bases fitting TRBD1. The CDR3 is 15 residues long. With V trimmed by 5 bases and J by 0 bases, 3 bases remained unmatched. The V gene's germline CDR1 is MNHEY and CDR2 SVGAGI. The CDR3 protein is CASSNGQGANYGYTF. The CDR3 region has the DNA TGTGCCAGCAGTAATGGACAGGGGGCTAACTATGGCTACACCTTC.

The chain links TRBV19 to TRBJ2-7; no definite D call. V lost 2 bases to trimming and J lost 2 bases, with 10 bases between them. This CDR3 is built from 14 residues. Per the germline V gene, CDR1 is LNHDA and CDR2 is SQIVND (reference sequence). CDR3 coding DNA: TGTGCCAGTAGTATAACGGCGGCCACCTACGAGCAGTACTTC. Translating it yields CASSITAATYEQYF.

This chain links TRBV6-6 with TRBJ1-1; 9 nucleotides line up with TRBD1. Germline values: CDR1 MNHNY, CDR2 SVGAGI (reference sequence). The CDR3 sequence is 15 residues long. V lost 2 bases to trimming and J lost 0 bases; unmatched junction nucleotides: 1. DNA of the CDR3: TGTGCCAGCAGTTACACAGGGGGCATGAACACTGAAGCTTTCTTT. Encoded protein: CASSYTGGMNTEAFF.

CDR3 residues: CASSLTGTVESPLHF. The CDR3 nucleotides read TGTGCCAGCAGCCTTACCGGGACAGTTGAATCACCCCTCCACTTT. This chain connects TRBV5-6 to TRBJ1-6; TRBD1 matches at 7 bases. V dropped 4 bases and J dropped 10; count of bases not matched to a gene: 11. The CDR3 totals 15 residues. Per the germline V gene, CDR1 is SGHDT and CDR2 is YYEEEE.

The chain joins TRBV9 to TRBJ1-4, with D tentatively TRBD1 (6 bases). CDR1 SGDLS and CDR2 YYNGEE come from the germline V gene. This CDR3 region has 15 residues. V was shortened by 1 base and J by 8 bases, with 15 bases between the two germline ends. The CDR3 DNA reads TGTGCCAGCAGCGTATATTGGGGAACAGGGGAAAAACTGTTTTTT. Translating gives CASSVYWGTGEKLFF.

The J gene is TRBJ2-3, the V gene TRBV7-6; 7 nucleotides agree with TRBD2. V shed 1 base, J shed 3 bases, and the junction held 4 bases outside the gene matches. In germline, CDR1 is SGHVS, CDR2 FNYEAQ. The length of the CDR3 is 15 residues. CDR3 protein: CASSLGRERTDTQYF. In nucleotides, the CDR3 is TGTGCCAGCAGCTTAGGGCGGGAGAGGACAGATACGCAGTATTTT.

The chain is built from TRBV3-1 (or the pseudogene TRBV3-2) and TRBJ2-1, with D possibly TRBD2 on 5 matching bases. Trimming removed 0 bases from V and 3 bases from J, with 9 bases in between. The CDR3 consists of 15 residues. CDR1 is LGHDT, CDR2 YNNKEL, per germline (reference sequence). The CDR3 nucleotides are TGTGCCAGCAGCCAAGATAGGACTCACTACAATGAGCAGTTCTTC. Residues: CASSQDRTHYNEQFF.

The V gene is TRBV4-1, the J gene TRBJ2-2, with a possible D match to TRBD2 (6 bases). Trimming shortened V by 1 base and J by 7 bases, and 16 bases separated the two germline ends. The CDR3 has 16 amino acids. Germline CDR1 MGHRA, CDR2 YSYEKL. CDR3 amino acids: CASSQGNAGRLGELFF. The DNA for the CDR3 is TGCGCCAGCAGCCAAGGTAATGCGGGACGACTCGGGGAGCTGTTTTTT.

The chain combines TRBV28 with TRBJ1-5, with D unclear. This CDR3 spans 17 amino acids. Per germline, CDR1 MDHEN and CDR2 SYDVKM. The V gene lost 6 bases and the J gene lost 0 bases, with 18 bases spanning the gap. CDR3 sequence (DNA): TGTGCCAGCAGCGTTATTGTAGGAGAGGATAGCAATCAGCCCCAGCATTTT. Translated: CASSVIVGEDSNQPQHF.

This chain uses TRBV29-1 with TRBJ1-1; 9 bases line up with TRBD1. V was pared by 3 bases and J by 6 bases, with 5 bases of the junction left unmatched. Germline V gives CDR1 SQVTM, CDR2 ANQGSEA. This CDR3 has 13 residues. The DNA for the CDR3 is TGCAGCGTTGAGGGACAGGGTTGGGCTGAAGCTTTCTTT. Translation gives CSVEGQGWAEAFF.

This clone was found many times. CDR3 coding DNA: TGTGCCAGTAATGGTTTCGACAGAGGCTACACCTTC. The encoded protein is CASNGFDRGYTF. The chain links TRBV19 to TRBJ1-2, with D possibly matching TRBD1 (5 bases). Trimming took off 7 bases at V and 8 bases at J, with 14 bases between the two ends. The CDR3 runs to 12 residues. Germline V gene sequence: CDR1 LNHDA, CDR2 SQIVND (reference sequence).